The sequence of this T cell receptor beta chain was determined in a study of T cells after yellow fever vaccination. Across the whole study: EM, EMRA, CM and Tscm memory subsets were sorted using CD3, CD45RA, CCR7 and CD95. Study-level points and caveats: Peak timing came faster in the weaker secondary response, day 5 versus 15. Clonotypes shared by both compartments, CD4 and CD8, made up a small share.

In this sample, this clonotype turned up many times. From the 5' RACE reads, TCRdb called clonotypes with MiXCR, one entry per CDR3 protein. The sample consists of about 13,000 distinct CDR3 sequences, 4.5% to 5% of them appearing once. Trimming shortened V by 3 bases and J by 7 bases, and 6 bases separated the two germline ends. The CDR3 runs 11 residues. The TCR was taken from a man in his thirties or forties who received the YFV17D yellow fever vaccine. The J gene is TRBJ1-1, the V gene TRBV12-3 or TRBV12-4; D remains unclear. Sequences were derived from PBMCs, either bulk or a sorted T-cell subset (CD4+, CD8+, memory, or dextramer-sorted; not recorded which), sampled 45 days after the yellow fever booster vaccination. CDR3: CASSFTREAFF. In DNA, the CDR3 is TGTGCCAGCAGTTTTACTCGTGAAGCTTTCTTT.